This paragraph covers one T cell receptor (beta chain) sequence. It lacks a known antigen. Base qualities are not provided; no much larger clone lies one nucleotide away. Using the deep immunoSEQ assay, multiplex PCR amplified TCR CDR3 regions from genomic DNA. Extracted genomic DNA from each cell subset was spread evenly across all wells of several immunoSEQ 96-well plates, with each plate serving as a replicate. For sorted subsets, 200 ng of genomic DNA, equivalent to 30,000 or so T cell genomes, went into each replicate PCR. Purified libraries were quantified with a Qubit 3.0 fluorometer, sized on a Bioanalyzer 2100, and re-quantified with the KAPA Library Quantification kit. Every immunoSEQ 96-well plate was sequenced on a dedicated single-read 150-cycle Illumina NextSeq 550 flow cell. The original methods were these. Because only junctional sequences without quality scores were contained in the immunoSEQ output, filtering matching that applied to full-length reads could not be performed. Sequences were annotated with PyIR, a Python wrapper for IgBLAST v1.9, using IMGT germline references to assign V/J genes and CDR3. Reads were filtered out if the reads had weak V/J assignments (E-value above 1e-6), no CDR3, stop codons, out-of-frame junctions, or ambiguous translated residues. V3J clonotypes were defined by identical inferred V gene, J gene, and CDR3 amino acid sequence. Percentage overlap between repertoires was calculated by dividing the number of shared unique clonotypes by the size of the smaller repertoire. Three approaches were used to assess repertoire richness: RTK rarefaction, the Chao1 estimator, and Recon v2.1 estimates of unobserved clonotypes. For all TCRbeta clonotypes obtained by the gDNA method from four donors, generation probabilities were computed with OLGA. Drawn from immuneACCESS, this table holds only the in-frame rearrangements with V and J called that TCRdb kept. Clones are partly lost; checked studies trace under half to an unresolved V gene and leave the rest unexplained. The DNA gave D and trimming, while V, J and clone size come from that table. The sample has 2.3 million or so clones on record, approximately 95% of them singletons. About 0.37% of the sample is taken by the ten largest.

The source of the sample is a study of shared clonotypes between healthy human individuals (dated by TCRdb to the early 2020s). Study-level background: The cohort included three men and a couple of women between 18 and 49 years of age. Leukapheresis yielded between about 0.94 and 10 billion PBMCs per donor. For each donor, CD4 naive and CD4 memory were each given three plates, CD8 naive was given two plates, and CD8 memory was given one plate. The study deeply sequenced blood TCR repertoires of five healthy adults to estimate repertoire size and the extent of clonotype sharing between individuals. Libraries were prepared and TCR repertoires were sequenced by different laboratories using diverse techniques, in order to increase sequencing depth and limit assay-specific biases. Points the paper makes about the study in general: Higher generation probabilities were observed for clonotypes shared by all four sorted-subset donors than for non-shared clonotypes. Across several donors, approximately 5% of naive CD4, roughly 3.5% of naive CD8, approximately 2.5% of memory CD4, and 0.4% of memory CD8 clonotypes were shared. Because the study included a small number of donors, the genetic and exposure-history diversity represented was limited. Naive subsets generally had larger estimated clonotype richness than memory subsets. Sampling was limited to blood, and TCR repertoires in tissue likely differ from TCR repertoires in blood. Even with the large sequencing depth, rarefaction of the sorted-subset datasets indicated that sequencing was incomplete. Pairwise subsampling indicated that sequencing depth was expected to affect the degree of clonotype sharing among donors.

The donors were healthy, HIV-negative adults who had no recently reported acute infections or vaccinations. Every donor was a Caucasian adult living in Nashville, Tennessee, USA. CD4+ T cells were enriched by magnetic negative selection, after which naive cells were positively selected on CD45RA and the negative fraction was taken as the memory subset. After blood collection by leukapheresis, PBMCs were isolated using Ficoll-Histopaque density gradient centrifugation and then cryopreserved in the vapor phase of liquid nitrogen. Analytical flow cytometry was used to check the purity and quantity of each magnetically sorted T cell population. Each sorted fraction had its genomic DNA isolated and then quantified by UV absorbance on a Nanodrop 2000c. This TCR was recovered from a man between 18 and 29 years old in good health. Some clones in this sample may be carry-over from other donors' samples. The sequencing input was naive CD4+ T cells from PBMCs. The cell subset or site label for this specimen denotes: CD45RA+ positively selected.

The CDR3 reads CASSPPAGNTEAFF. The sequenced DNA is TGTGCCAGCAGCCCCCCCGCGGGGAACACTGAAGCTTTCTTT. Here the chain combines TRBV9 and TRBJ1-1; the D segment cannot be called with confidence. The germline V gene specifies SGDLS as CDR1 and YYNGEE as CDR2. The CDR3 numbers 14 residues from cysteine through phenylalanine. The entry retains the CDR3 DNA only, 42 bases that are in frame from base 1. Between the V and J ends, shortened by 4 bases and 1 base respectively, the junction contains 11 bases. The full variable domain, with segments outside the CDR3 supplied by the reference TRBV9 and TRBJ1-1 proteins, appears as DSGVTQTPKHLITATGQRVTLRCSPRSGDLSVYWYQQSLDQGLQFLIQYYNGEERAKGNILERFSAQQFPDLHSELNLSSLELGDSALYFCASSPPAGNTEAFFGQGTRLTVV.